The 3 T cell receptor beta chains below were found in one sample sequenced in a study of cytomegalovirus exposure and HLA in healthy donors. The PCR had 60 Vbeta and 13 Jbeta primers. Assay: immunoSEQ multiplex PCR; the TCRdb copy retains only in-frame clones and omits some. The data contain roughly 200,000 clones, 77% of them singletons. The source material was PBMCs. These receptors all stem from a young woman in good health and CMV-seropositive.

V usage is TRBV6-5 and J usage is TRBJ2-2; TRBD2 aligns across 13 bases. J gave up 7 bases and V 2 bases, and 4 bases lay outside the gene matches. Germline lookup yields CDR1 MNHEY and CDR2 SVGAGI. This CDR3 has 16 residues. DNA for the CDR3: TGTGCCAGCAGTTACCCACTAGCGGGAGGGAACGGGGAGCTGTTTTTT. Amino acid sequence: CASSYPLAGGNGELFF.

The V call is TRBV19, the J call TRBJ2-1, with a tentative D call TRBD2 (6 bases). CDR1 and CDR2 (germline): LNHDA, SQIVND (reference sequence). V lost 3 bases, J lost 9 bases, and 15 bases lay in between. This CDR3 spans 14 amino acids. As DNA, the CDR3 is TGTGCCAGTAGTATCCCGGGACTGGCCCCTGAGCAGTTCTTC. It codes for CASSIPGLAPEQFF.

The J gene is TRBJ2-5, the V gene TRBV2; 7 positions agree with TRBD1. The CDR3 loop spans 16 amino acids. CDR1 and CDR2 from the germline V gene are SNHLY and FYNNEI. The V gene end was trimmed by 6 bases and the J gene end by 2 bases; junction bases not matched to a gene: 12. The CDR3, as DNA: TGTGCCAGCAGAAAGAACCCGGACAGGATTCAAGAGACCCAGTACTTC. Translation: CASRKNPDRIQETQYF.